The 8 T cell receptor beta chains listed next were all sequenced from one sample in a study of T cells after yellow fever vaccination (dated by TCRdb to about 2019). Reading the label with the study, this specimen's treatment or condition is: live attenuated yellow fever vaccine strain. Libraries were prepared through 5' RACE. The sequencing machine was an Illumina NovaSeq 6000. In TCRdb, the public reads were trimmed at Q25 with fastp and aligned with MiXCR, with productive beta chains retained. CDR3 protein duplicates are merged, each entry listing the most common genes and DNA. Counted in this sample were a few hundred thousand distinct CDR3 sequences; roughly an eighth of them appeared once. The ten largest make up 2.5% to 3.5% of the sample. Sequenced material: CD4+ T cells sorted from PBMCs, taken 15 days after the yellow fever booster vaccination. These receptors originate from a man aged 18 to 35 who received the YFV17D yellow fever vaccine.

The chain employs TRBV10-3 and TRBJ2-3, with 7 nucleotides matching TRBD2. J gave up 3 bases and V 6 bases, and 9 bases lay outside the gene matches. The V gene's germline CDR1 is ENHRY and CDR2 SYGVKD. The CDR3 has 15 amino acids. The CDR3 region is CAIRTPGGLTDTQYF. CDR3 nucleotides: TGTGCCATCAGGACACCGGGGGGTTTGACAGATACGCAGTATTTT.

This clonotype was seen many times. V usage is TRBV30 and J usage is TRBJ2-7; 9 nucleotides line up with TRBD1. This CDR3 spans 15 amino acids. The junction had 8 bases not matched to a gene; V was cut back by 3 bases and J by 2 bases. Germline loops: CDR1 GTSNPN, CDR2 SVGIG (reference sequence). The CDR3 nucleotides are TGTGCCTGGAGGGAAACAGGGGGCATCCCCTACGAGCAGTACTTC. This gives the protein CAWRETGGIPYEQYF.

There are a few counts of this clonotype. The chain is built from TRBV5-1 and TRBJ1-1; 8 nucleotides line up with TRBD1. The CDR3 is 15 residues long. The germline CDR1 and CDR2 sequences are SGHRS and YFSETQ. The trim removed 3 bases at V and 6 bases at J, leaving 10 bases unmatched. The chain's CDR3 is CASSYGNRGGSEAFF. DNA of the CDR3: TGCGCCAGCAGCTATGGGAACAGGGGGGGATCTGAAGCTTTCTTT.

The gene calls are TRBV7-2 and TRBJ2-1; D is ambiguous. The CDR3 runs 11 residues. Trimming left V 3 bases short and J 9 bases short, with 6 bases between. CDR1 is SGHTA and CDR2 is FQGNSA in the germline V gene. This CDR3 is CASSFFTEQFF. The CDR3 region has the DNA TGTGCCAGCAGCTTTTTTACTGAGCAGTTCTTC.

This clonotype was picked up a small number of times. The rearrangement joins TRBV11-2 to TRBJ1-1; D not resolved. The CDR3 runs to 17 residues. V was cut by 1 base and J by 1 base, with 16 bases left in between. Germline V gene data show CDR1 as SGHAT and CDR2 as FQNNGV. The CDR3 loop is CASSLVGLAVRNTEAFF. The DNA of the CDR3 is TGTGCCAGCAGCTTAGTAGGCTTGGCAGTCCGGAACACTGAAGCTTTCTTT.

This clonotype was observed a handful of times. The genes are TRBV12-3 or TRBV12-4 and TRBJ2-2, with D maybe TRBD1 (6 bases). Trimming shortened V by 3 bases and J by 0 bases, and 11 bases separated the two germline ends. This CDR3 comprises 16 residues. CDR3 protein: CASSFGQSANTGELFF. For the CDR3, the DNA is TGTGCCAGCAGTTTTGGACAGAGCGCGAACACCGGGGAGCTGTTTTTT.

This clonotype came up a few times. The chain carries TRBV5-1 and TRBJ2-3; D remains ambiguous. The germline CDR1 and CDR2 sequences are SGHRS and YFSETQ. This CDR3 region has 16 residues. The germline V and J ends were trimmed by 0 bases and 2 bases, with 13 bases remaining between them. The CDR3 nucleotides are TGCGCCAGCAGCTTGGCCCCAGAGATATACACAGATACGCAGTATTTT. As protein: CASSLAPEIYTDTQYF. The whole variable domain, remainder taken from reference TRBV5-1 and TRBJ2-3, is KAGVTQTPRYLIKTRGQQVTLSCSPISGHRSVSWYQQTPGQGLQFLFEYFSETQRNKGNFPGRFSGRQFSNSRSEMNVSTLELGDSALYLCASSLAPEIYTDTQYFGPGTRLTVL.

This clonotype was observed a handful of times. This chain connects TRBV11-3 to TRBJ2-7, with 14 bases lining up with TRBD2. Germline V gene sequence: CDR1 SGHNT, CDR2 YENEEA. This CDR3 spans 16 amino acids. V lost 5 bases, J lost 7 bases, and 10 bases stayed unmatched. DNA for the CDR3: TGTGCCAGCAGCCCGACTAGCGGGGGGGCATCGGGTGAGCAGTACTTC. Its translation: CASSPTSGGASGEQYF.